This T cell receptor (beta chain) was captured in a study of T cell responses to AZD1222 COVID-19 vaccine. CDR3 size: 14 residues. Germline CDR1 and CDR2: MNHEY and SVGAGI. V lost 2 bases and J lost 8; bases outside the gene matches: 5. Produced via immunoSEQ multiplex PCR; TCRdb's table is partial and in-frame only. Here the sample spans about 100,000 clones, around 91% being singletons. The TCR originated in an adult in good health. The chain carries TRBV6-5 and TRBJ1-4, with 7 bases fitting TRBD1. Sequenced material: peripheral blood, taken on day 0 of AZD1222 vaccination. Here the CDR3 DNA reads TGTGCCAGCAGTTACGACAGGGCATCGGAAAAACTGTTTTTT. This translates into CASSYDRASEKLFF.